What follows is one T cell receptor beta chain and its context. The antigen remains undetermined. The data derive from a study of cytomegalovirus exposure and HLA in healthy donors. Study observations and caveats: Solely CMV serostatus was available to characterize immune exposure. Follow-up analysis later connected one missense variant in DCLRE1C with trimming of TCR beta V- and J-genes.

This PCR relied on a set of 60 Vbeta primers and 13 Jbeta primers. Only in-frame clones appear in the TCRdb table, and some are missing; sequencing was by immunoSEQ multiplex PCR. The data contain about 140,000 clones, about three quarters of them singletons. Sequencing was performed on PBMCs. The TCR originated in a man aged 40-50 years in good health and CMV-seropositive.

CDR3 in amino acids: CASSLVTGGGTGELFF. As DNA, the CDR3 is TGTGCCAGCAGCTTAGTAACGGGGGGGGGCACCGGGGAGCTGTTTTTT. The V call is TRBV7-8, the J call TRBJ2-2; 8 nucleotides align to TRBD2. The CDR3 totals 16 residues. The ends lost 1 base at V and 4 bases at J; junction bases unmatched: 5. The germline CDR1 and CDR2 sequences are SGHVS and FQNEAQ.